The 25 T cell receptor beta chains in this list originate from one sample, sequenced in a study of T cell repertoires in cytomegalovirus infection. TCRdb re-derived calls from the reads in MiXCR, one entry per CDR3 protein. This table holds under 350,000 distinct CDR3 sequences, over 7.5% found once. Sequencing was performed on PBMCs. Receptors were obtained from a human donor in good health (CMV status not recorded). Some clones in this sample may be carry-over from other donors' samples.

This clonotype was picked up a small number of times. The chain links TRBV7-9 to TRBJ2-1, with 7 positions matching TRBD2. CDR3 size: 18 residues. The ends lost 1 base at V and 7 bases at J; junction bases unmatched: 16. Germline V gene lookup returns CDR1 SEHNR and CDR2 FQNEAQ (reference sequence). CDR3: CASSLVHVRDYGGNEQFF. CDR3 sequence (DNA): TGTGCCAGCAGCTTAGTCCATGTACGGGACTACGGGGGGAATGAGCAGTTCTTC.

The V and J genes are TRBV6-6 and TRBJ1-2; tentatively, D is TRBD1 (6 bases). Germline V gives CDR1 MNHNY, CDR2 SVGAGI (reference sequence). The germline V and J ends were trimmed by 5 bases and 0 bases, with 13 bases remaining between them. The CDR3 has 15 residues. The CDR3 DNA reads TGTGCCAGCAGTCAAGGCGGGGGCTCTAACTATGGCTACACCTTC. Protein: CASSQGGGSNYGYTF.

Many counts were recorded for this clonotype. The chain recombines TRBV28 with TRBJ2-5; 7 bases are shared with TRBD1. This CDR3 contains 14 residues. The trim removed 3 bases at V and 6 bases at J, leaving 7 bases unmatched. The germline V gene encodes CDR1 MDHEN and CDR2 SYDVKM. As DNA, the CDR3 is TGTGCCAGCAGTTTCCACAGGGGAGTACAGACCCAGTACTTC. Translation: CASSFHRGVQTQYF.

The chain recombines TRBV5-4 with TRBJ1-6, with D unresolved. The V gene lost 4 bases and the J gene lost 11 bases, with 13 bases spanning the gap. The germline CDR1 and CDR2 sequences are SGHNT and YYREEE (reference sequence). The CDR3 is 13 residues long. CDR3 bases: TGTGCCAGCAGCCCGAAAGGGCCGACACCCCTCCACTTT. The encoded protein is CASSPKGPTPLHF.

The chain recombines TRBV6-6 with TRBJ2-3, with D maybe TRBD2 (5 bases). This CDR3 comprises 18 residues. V dropped 0 bases and J dropped 5 bases, with 21 bases sitting between them. From germline, CDR1 is MNHNY and CDR2 SVGAGI (reference sequence). CDR3 DNA: TGTGCCAGCAGTTACTCGAAGTTGAGACTACCCGTGGGAGATACGCAGTATTTT. This codes for CASSYSKLRLPVGDTQYF.

A few counts support this clonotype. The chain couples TRBV4-1 to TRBJ1-5, with TRBD1 identical over 9 bases. The CDR3 covers 16 residues. The V gene's germline CDR1 is MGHRA and CDR2 YSYEKL. V shed 4 bases and J 8 bases; nucleotides not matched to a gene: 12. In nucleotides, the CDR3 is TGCGCCAGCAGCCCAACACCTGGGACAGGGCTTGAGCCCCAGCATTTT. Protein: CASSPTPGTGLEPQHF.

CDR3 nucleotide sequence: TGCGCCAGCAGCCATGGGGACAGGAATAATGAAAAACTGTTTTTT. It encodes CASSHGDRNNEKLFF. This sequence joins TRBV4-1 and TRBJ1-4; TRBD1 agrees at 8 bases. Germline CDR1 and CDR2: MGHRA and YSYEKL. V was clipped by 3 bases and J by 4 bases; unmatched bases: 4. There are 15 residues in the CDR3.

This clonotype was counted between two and nine times. This chain connects TRBV10-3 to TRBJ2-7; TRBD2 is a possible D gene (6 bases). Between the trimmed V and J ends, which lost 4 bases and 3 bases, there was a span of 10 bases. Germline CDR1 and CDR2: ENHRY and SYGVKD. CDR3 length: 13 residues. The CDR3 loop is CAISVEGFYEQYF. The CDR3 nucleotides are TGTGCCATCAGTGTGGAGGGGTTCTACGAGCAGTACTTC.

This clonotype showed up many times. V gene TRBV7-6 combines with J gene TRBJ2-3, with 8 bases lining up with TRBD2. This CDR3 comprises 15 residues. V gave up 1 base and J gave up 10 bases; unmatched junction bases: 10. In germline, CDR1 is SGHVS, CDR2 FNYEAQ. This CDR3 reads CASSLGPSASGSQYF. The CDR3 DNA follows: TGTGCCAGCAGCTTAGGGCCTTCCGCTAGCGGGTCGCAGTATTTT. Drawing the rest from reference TRBV7-6 and TRBJ2-3, the complete variable domain is GAGVSQSPRYKVTKRGQDVALRCDPISGHVSLYWYRQALGQGPEFLTYFNYEAQQDKSGLPNDRFSAERPEGSISTLTIQRTEQRDSAMYRCASSLGPSASGSQYFGPGTRLTVL.

The rearrangement links TRBV7-2 to TRBJ2-7; TRBD1 matches at 8 bases. Germline-derived CDR1 and CDR2 are SGHTA and FQGNSA. V trimming: 5 bases; J trimming: 7 bases; junction bases outside the gene matches: 13. The CDR3 is 15 amino acids. CDR3 sequence reads: CASSGAGTGMQEQYF. The CDR3 DNA sequence: TGTGCCAGCAGCGGCGCCGGGACAGGCATGCAAGAGCAGTACTTC. The full variable domain, completed using reference TRBV7-2 and TRBJ2-7, is GAGVSQSPSNKVTEKGKDVELRCDPISGHTALYWYRQSLGQGLEFLIYFQGNSAPDKSGLPSDRFSAERTGGSVSTLTIQRTQQEDSAVYLCASSGAGTGMQEQYFGPGTRLTVT.

This clonotype was seen only a few times. In DNA, the CDR3 is TGTGCCAGCAGTTTTAAACGGGTGCGGAGCTCCTACAATGAGCAGTTCTTC. It encodes CASSFKRVRSSYNEQFF. The chain combines TRBV27 with TRBJ2-1; no clear D gene. This CDR3 spans 17 amino acids. Germline loops: CDR1 MNHEY, CDR2 SMNVEV (reference sequence). Trimming pared 3 bases from V and 0 bases from J, leaving 15 bases between.

This clonotype has just a few counts. V and J are TRBV20-1 and TRBJ2-7; possible D gene TRBD1, 7 bases. The germline V gene encodes CDR1 DFQATT and CDR2 SNEGSKA (reference sequence). The CDR3 runs 14 residues. V was cut by 6 bases and J by 4 bases, with 19 bases left in between. The CDR3, as DNA: TGCAGTGCGGGGCCCCGGTCAGGGGGGTACGAGCAGTACTTC. Its translation: CSAGPRSGGYEQYF.

This clonotype turned up a few times. V gene TRBV18 combines with J gene TRBJ2-1; 7 bases line up with TRBD2. The CDR3 is made up of 13 amino acids. Trimming cost V 2 bases and J 8 bases; bases outside gene matches: 3. Per germline, CDR1 KGHSH and CDR2 LQKENI. The CDR3 nucleotides read TGTGCCAGCTCACCAGGGACTAAGGATGAGCAGTTCTTC. Its protein is CASSPGTKDEQFF. The full variable domain, its missing parts supplied by reference TRBV18 and TRBJ2-1, is NAGVMQNPRHLVRRRGQEARLRCSPMKGHSHVYWYRQLPEEGLKFMVYLQKENIIDESGMPKERFSAEFPKEGPSILRIQQVVRGDSAAYFCASSPGTKDEQFFGPGTRLTVL.

This clonotype was seen more than once but under ten times. The rearrangement joins TRBV4-3 to TRBJ1-3; the D is unclear. Germline V gene sequence: CDR1 LGHNA, CDR2 YSLEER. CDR3 size: 15 residues. Between the trimmed V and J ends, which lost 0 bases and 3 bases, there was a span of 9 bases. This CDR3 reads CASSQDPGVGNTIYF. The DNA of the CDR3 is TGCGCCAGCAGCCAAGATCCCGGAGTTGGAAACACCATATATTTT.

The V gene is TRBV7-2, the J gene TRBJ1-1; TRBD1 aligns across 7 bases. V trimming: 6 bases; J trimming: 3 bases; junction bases outside the gene matches: 16. CDR3 size: 17 residues. Germline V gene data show CDR1 as SGHTA and CDR2 as FQGNSA. The chain's CDR3 is CASRRAGGASMDTEAFF. CDR3 nucleotide sequence: TGTGCCAGCAGAAGGGCAGGGGGTGCCTCTATGGACACTGAAGCTTTCTTT.

This clonotype showed up many times. The chain joins TRBV12-3 or TRBV12-4 to TRBJ1-6; weak D call: TRBD1 (5 bases). The V and J ends lost 3 bases and 8 bases respectively, with 14 bases between them. This CDR3 is 15 amino acids long. The CDR3 loop reads CASSFGRASDSPLHF. CDR3 in DNA: TGTGCCAGCAGTTTCGGCAGGGCGTCGGATTCACCCCTCCACTTT.

The chain is built from TRBV5-1 and TRBJ1-1; TRBD1 might be the D (6 bases). V was shortened by 3 bases and J by 6 bases, with 18 bases between the two germline ends. CDR1 is SGHRS, CDR2 YFSETQ, per germline. The CDR3 loop spans 15 amino acids. This CDR3 is CASSSQGSGGAEAFF. The CDR3 nucleotides are TGCGCCAGCAGCTCTCAAGGGTCCGGGGGCGCTGAAGCTTTCTTT. The full variable domain, with the rest looked up from reference TRBV5-1 and TRBJ1-1, is KAGVTQTPRYLIKTRGQQVTLSCSPISGHRSVSWYQQTPGQGLQFLFEYFSETQRNKGNFPGRFSGRQFSNSRSEMNVSTLELGDSALYLCASSSQGSGGAEAFFGQGTRLTVV.

The chain uses TRBV15 and TRBJ1-2; no firm D call. The CDR3 has 16 amino acids. V lost 0 bases and J lost 2, with 13 bases in between. The germline V gene has CDR1 LNHNV and CDR2 YYDKDF (reference sequence). Here the CDR3 DNA reads TGTGCCACCAGCAGAGATGCGCCAGTACTAAACTATGGCTACACCTTC. It specifies CATSRDAPVLNYGYTF.

A few counts support this clonotype. The chain couples TRBV29-1 to TRBJ1-2, with unresolved D. V lost 0 bases and J lost 7, with 6 bases in between. CDR3 length equals 11 residues. Germline values: CDR1 SQVTM, CDR2 ANQGSEA. The CDR3 sequence is CSVEERVGYTF. CDR3 in DNA: TGCAGCGTTGAAGAGCGAGTTGGCTACACCTTC.

This clonotype was picked up many times. The chain recombines TRBV9 with TRBJ2-6, with TRBD1 matching 7 bases. The CDR3 has 16 residues. V gave up 2 bases and J gave up 3 bases; unmatched junction bases: 5. Germline CDR1 and CDR2: SGDLS and YYNGEE. CDR3 residues: CASSVLDRVGANVLTF. In DNA form, the CDR3 reads TGTGCCAGCAGCGTCCTCGACAGGGTTGGGGCCAACGTCCTGACTTTC.

The chain carries TRBV20-1 and TRBJ2-2, with 9 positions matching TRBD2. Germline V CDR1 and CDR2: DFQATT, SNEGSKA (reference sequence). After removal of 2 bases from V and 7 bases from J, the junction contained 8 bases not matched to a gene. The CDR3 has 15 residues. The DNA of the CDR3 is TGCAGTGCTAGAAAGTCTAGCGGGGTTCACGGGGAGCTGTTTTTT. This encodes CSARKSSGVHGELFF.

This clonotype was counted at least ten times. CDR3 in amino acids: CASSPPPPGSYTF. CDR3 DNA: TGTGCCAGCAGTCCCCCCCCTCCAGGGTCATACACCTTC. The chain recombines TRBV28 with TRBJ1-2; TRBD1 might be the D (5 bases). The CDR3 has 13 amino acids. With 5 bases removed from V and 11 bases from J, the gap between germline ends came to 18 bases. CDR1 is MDHEN, CDR2 SYDVKM, per germline.

This clonotype was counted ten times or more. The chain has TRBV7-6 and TRBJ2-2; D not certain. CDR1 SGHVS and CDR2 FNYEAQ come from the germline V gene. With 1 base removed from V and 3 bases from J, the gap between germline ends came to 9 bases. This CDR3 is built from 15 residues. The CDR3 reads CASSLGLVDTGELFF. CDR3 sequence (DNA): TGTGCCAGCAGCTTAGGGCTAGTGGACACCGGGGAGCTGTTTTTT.

This clonotype was found many times. The chain combines TRBV7-2 with TRBJ2-5, with D tentatively TRBD1 (6 bases). From germline, CDR1 is SGHTA and CDR2 FQGNSA. Trimming stripped 3 bases from V and 5 bases from J, with 7 bases between. CDR3 size: 12 residues. The CDR3 DNA reads as TGTGCCAGCAGCTTTGACAGGGAGACCCAGTACTTC. Amino acid sequence: CASSFDRETQYF.

This chain connects TRBV28 to TRBJ1-1, with D hard to call. V shed 8 bases and J shed 3 bases, with 13 bases lying between them. The length of the CDR3 is 13 residues. Looked up from germline, CDR1 is MDHEN and CDR2 is SYDVKM. CDR3: CASGPMTHTEAFF. The CDR3, as DNA: TGTGCCAGCGGTCCCATGACCCACACTGAAGCTTTCTTT. Full variable domain (remainder filled in from reference TRBV28 and TRBJ1-1): DVKVTQSSRYLVKRTGEKVFLECVQDMDHENMFWYRQDPGLGLRLIYFSYDVKMKEKGDIPEGYSVSREKKERFSLILESASTNQTSMYLCASGPMTHTEAFFGQGTRLTVV.